The clone carrying this T cell receptor (beta chain) occurred many times. What it recognizes is unknown. The CDR3 consists of 16 residues. Trimming pared 5 bases from V and 5 bases from J, leaving 21 bases between. Germline V gene data show CDR1 as SGHAT and CDR2 as FQNNGV. The CDR3 regions of TCR beta were amplified from RNA transcripts. When the TCR CDR3 underwent first-round RT-PCR, the HTBI primer set was used. MiXCR was run by TCRdb on the multiplex PCR reads, yielding one entry per CDR3 protein. The sample has roughly 500,000 distinct CDR3 sequences, roughly 50% seen once. The record originates from a study of T cells in Graves' hyperthyroidism and ophthalmopathy. Study-level points and caveats: Expanded thyroid clonotypes (above 0.001) were mostly also found in blood. Median prediction lead before ophthalmopathy onset was about 6.5 months with the model.

This receptor was identified in an adult woman with Graves' disease, either hyperthyroidism or ophthalmopathy (not recorded which). This sequence joins TRBV11-2 and TRBJ2-5, with D perhaps matching TRBD2 (6 bases). Sequenced input: peripheral blood or thyroid tissue (not recorded which). In nucleotides, the CDR3 is TGTGCCAGCAGCCCCCAACTAGCCCCAGAGCCGGAGACCCAGTACTTC. It codes for CASSPQLAPEPETQYF.